This T cell receptor (beta chain) was captured in a study of shared clonotypes between healthy human individuals. Study at large: Each donor contributed plates that comprised three CD4 naive, three CD4 memory, two CD8 naive and one CD8 memory.

Assay: immunoSEQ multiplex PCR; the TCRdb copy retains only in-frame clones and omits some. Found here are over 750,000 clones, around 96% of them singletons; the top ten hold less than 0.25%. Naive CD8 cells lacked CD45RO and underwent positive selection for CCR7, leaving out terminally differentiated effector memory CD45RA+ cells. V lost 3 bases, J lost 3 bases, and 3 bases stayed unmatched. Germline V gives CDR1 SGHDT, CDR2 YYEEEE. The CDR3 sequence is 14 residues long. The sample taken for sequencing was naive CD8+ T cells sorted from blood. The J gene is TRBJ2-7, the V gene TRBV5-6; TRBD1 aligns across 10 bases. The TCR sequence derives from a man aged 25-40 years in good health. CDR3 residues: CASSSGQGLYEQYF. The DNA of the CDR3 is TGTGCCAGCAGCTCGGGACAGGGGCTCTACGAGCAGTACTTC.